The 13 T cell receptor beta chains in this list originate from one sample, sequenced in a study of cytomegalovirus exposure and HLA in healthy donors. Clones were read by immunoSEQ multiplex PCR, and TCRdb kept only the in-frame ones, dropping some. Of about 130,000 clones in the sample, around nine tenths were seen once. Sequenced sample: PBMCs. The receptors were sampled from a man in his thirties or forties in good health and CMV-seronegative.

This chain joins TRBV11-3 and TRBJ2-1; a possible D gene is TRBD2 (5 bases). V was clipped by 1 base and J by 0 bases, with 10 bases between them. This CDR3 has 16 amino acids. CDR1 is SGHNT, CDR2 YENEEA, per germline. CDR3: CASSLVAGASYNEQFF. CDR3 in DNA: TGTGCCAGCAGCTTAGTGGCGGGCGCCTCCTACAATGAGCAGTTCTTC.

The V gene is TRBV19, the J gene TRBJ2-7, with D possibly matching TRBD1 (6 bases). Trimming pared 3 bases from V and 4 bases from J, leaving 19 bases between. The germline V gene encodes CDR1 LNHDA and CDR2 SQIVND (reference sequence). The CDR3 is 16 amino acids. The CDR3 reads CASSIRDKGVRYEQYF. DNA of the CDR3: TGTGCCAGTAGTATTCGGGACAAAGGGGTGAGATACGAGCAGTACTTC.

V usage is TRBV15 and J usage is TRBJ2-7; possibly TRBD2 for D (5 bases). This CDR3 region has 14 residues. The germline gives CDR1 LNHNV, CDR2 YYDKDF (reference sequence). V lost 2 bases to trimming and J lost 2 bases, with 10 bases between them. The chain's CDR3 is CATSRRTDTYEQYF. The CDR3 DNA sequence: TGTGCCACCAGCAGAAGGACTGATACCTACGAGCAGTACTTC.

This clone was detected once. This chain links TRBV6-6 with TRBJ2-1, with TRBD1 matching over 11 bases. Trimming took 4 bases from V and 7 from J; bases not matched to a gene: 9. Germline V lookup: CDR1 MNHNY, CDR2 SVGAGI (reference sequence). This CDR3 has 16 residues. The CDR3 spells CASSFTGTGGSNEQFF. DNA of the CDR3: TGTGCCAGCAGTTTCACCGGGACAGGGGGATCAAATGAGCAGTTCTTC.

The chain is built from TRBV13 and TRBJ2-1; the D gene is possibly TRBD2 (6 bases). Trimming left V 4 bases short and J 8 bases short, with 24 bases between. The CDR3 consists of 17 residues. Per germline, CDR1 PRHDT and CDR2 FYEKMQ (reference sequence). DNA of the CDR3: TGTGCCAGCAGCTCCCGGGAGTACGGTTTTATGGTGGATGAGCAGTTCTTC. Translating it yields CASSSREYGFMVDEQFF. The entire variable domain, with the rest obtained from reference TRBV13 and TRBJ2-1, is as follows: AAGVIQSPRHLIKEKRETATLKCYPIPRHDTVYWYQQGPGQDPQFLISFYEKMQSDKGSIPDRFSAQQFSDYHSELNMSSLELGDSALYFCASSSREYGFMVDEQFFGPGTRLTVL.

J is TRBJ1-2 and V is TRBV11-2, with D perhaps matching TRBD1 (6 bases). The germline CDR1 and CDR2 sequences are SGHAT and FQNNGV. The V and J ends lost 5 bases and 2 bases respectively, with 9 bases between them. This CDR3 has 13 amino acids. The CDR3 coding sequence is TGTGCCAGCAGCAGAACAGGGAACTATGGCTACACCTTC. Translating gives CASSRTGNYGYTF.

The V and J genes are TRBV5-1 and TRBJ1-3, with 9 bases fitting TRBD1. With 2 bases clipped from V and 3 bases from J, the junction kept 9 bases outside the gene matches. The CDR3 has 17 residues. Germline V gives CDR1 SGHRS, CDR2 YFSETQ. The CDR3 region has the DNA TGCGCCAGCAGCTTATCCGGGACAGGGATAGGTGGAAACACCATATATTTT. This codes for CASSLSGTGIGGNTIYF.

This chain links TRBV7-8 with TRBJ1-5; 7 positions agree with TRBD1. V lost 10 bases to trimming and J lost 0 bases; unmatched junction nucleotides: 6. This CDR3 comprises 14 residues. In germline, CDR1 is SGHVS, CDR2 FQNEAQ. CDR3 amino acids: CATQGQASNQPQHF. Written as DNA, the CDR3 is TGTGCCACGCAAGGACAGGCTAGCAATCAGCCCCAGCATTTT. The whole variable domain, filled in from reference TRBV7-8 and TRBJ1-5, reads GAGVSQSPRYKVAKRGQDVALRCDPISGHVSLFWYQQALGQGPEFLTYFQNEAQLDKSGLPSDRFFAERPEGSVSTLKIQRTQQEDSAVYLCATQGQASNQPQHFGDGTRLSIL.

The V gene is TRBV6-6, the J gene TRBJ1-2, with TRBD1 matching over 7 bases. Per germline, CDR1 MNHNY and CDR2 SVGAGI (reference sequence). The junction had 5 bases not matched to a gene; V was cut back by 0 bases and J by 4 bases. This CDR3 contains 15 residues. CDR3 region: CASSYSNRGLYGYTF. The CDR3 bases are TGTGCCAGCAGTTACTCGAACAGGGGACTCTATGGCTACACCTTC.

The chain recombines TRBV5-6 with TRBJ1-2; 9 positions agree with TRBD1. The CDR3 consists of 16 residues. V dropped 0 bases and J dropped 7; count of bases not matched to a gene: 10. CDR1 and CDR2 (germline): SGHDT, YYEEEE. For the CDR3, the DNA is TGTGCCAGCAGCTTGGTTGGGGACAGGGATTTGGGTGGCTACACCTTC. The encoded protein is CASSLVGDRDLGGYTF.

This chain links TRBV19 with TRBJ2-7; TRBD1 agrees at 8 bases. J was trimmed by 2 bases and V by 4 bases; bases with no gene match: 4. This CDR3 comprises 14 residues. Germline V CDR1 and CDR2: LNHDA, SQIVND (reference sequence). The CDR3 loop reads CASSRTGYTYEQYF. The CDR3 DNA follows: TGTGCCAGTAGTAGGACAGGGTACACCTACGAGCAGTACTTC.

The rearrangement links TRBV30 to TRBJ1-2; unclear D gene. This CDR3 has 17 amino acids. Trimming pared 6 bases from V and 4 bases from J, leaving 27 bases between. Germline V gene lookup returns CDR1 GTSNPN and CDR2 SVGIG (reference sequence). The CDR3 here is CACLPSRFESSSYGYTF. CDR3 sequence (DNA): TGTGCCTGCCTACCGTCCAGGTTCGAGTCTTCATCCTATGGCTACACCTTC. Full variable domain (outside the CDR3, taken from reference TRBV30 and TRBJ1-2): SQTIHQWPATLVQPVGSPLSLECTVEGTSNPNLYWYRQAAGRGLQLLFYSVGIGQISSEVPQNLSASRPQDRQFILSSKKLLLSDSGFYLCACLPSRFESSSYGYTFGSGTRLTVV.

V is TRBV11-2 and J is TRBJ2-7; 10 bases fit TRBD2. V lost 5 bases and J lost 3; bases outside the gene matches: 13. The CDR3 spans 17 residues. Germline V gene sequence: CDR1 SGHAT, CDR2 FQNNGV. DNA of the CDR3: TGTGCCAGCAGCCCCCCTCGGGAAGCGGGAGGGGTCTACGAGCAGTACTTC. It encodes CASSPPREAGGVYEQYF.